The 20 T cell receptor beta chains reported below all come from one sample, sequenced in a study of T cell changes during pregnancy in multiple sclerosis. Data came from immunoSEQ multiplex PCR; TCRdb stores just in-frame clones and leaves some out. The data show 20,000 to 30,000 clones, 90% seen once. This specimen consisted of CD8+ T cells from peripheral blood mononuclear cells, obtained in the third trimester of pregnancy. Receptor source: a female donor in good health, enrolled as a control in a pregnancy study.

The chain uses TRBV5-8 and TRBJ2-1; D unclear. Trimming shortened V by 4 bases and J by 6 bases, and 5 bases separated the two germline ends. Germline CDR1 is SGHTS and CDR2 is YDEGEE. This CDR3 contains 11 residues. The CDR3 spells CASSPTNEQFF. The CDR3 DNA follows: TGTGCCAGCAGCCCTACCAATGAGCAGTTCTTC.

The genes are TRBV13 and TRBJ1-4; D gene uncertain. Germline values: CDR1 PRHDT, CDR2 FYEKMQ (reference sequence). This CDR3 has 15 residues. Trimming removed 0 bases from V and 7 bases from J, with 12 bases in between. The CDR3: CASSLGQVIGEKLFF. The CDR3 DNA is TGTGCCAGCAGCTTAGGTCAGGTGATAGGTGAAAAACTGTTTTTT.

The J gene is TRBJ1-3, the V gene TRBV7-6; D call uncertain. Between the trimmed V and J ends, which lost 5 bases and 0 bases, there was a span of 11 bases. The CDR3 is 15 amino acids. CDR1 SGHVS and CDR2 FNYEAQ come from the germline V gene. The CDR3 sequence: CASSNGLNSGNTIYF. As DNA, the CDR3 is TGTGCCAGCAGCAATGGACTGAACTCTGGAAACACCATATATTTT.

The chain combines TRBV19 with TRBJ2-5; 9 bases fit TRBD1. The CDR3 spans 15 residues. The V gene's germline CDR1 is LNHDA and CDR2 SQIVND (reference sequence). J was trimmed by 4 bases and V by 5 bases; bases with no gene match: 8. This chain's CDR3 is CASSSLGTGPETQYF. In DNA form, the CDR3 reads TGTGCCAGTAGTTCCCTGGGGACAGGGCCAGAGACCCAGTACTTC. Filled out from reference TRBV19 and TRBJ2-5, the complete variable domain reads DGGITQSPKYLFRKEGQNVTLSCEQNLNHDAMYWYRQDPGQGLRLIYYSQIVNDFQKGDIAEGYSVSREKKESFPLTVTSAQKNPTAFYLCASSSLGTGPETQYFGPGTRLLVL.

The chain has TRBV29-1 and TRBJ1-2, with 8 bases identical to TRBD1. Germline V CDR1 and CDR2: SQVTM, ANQGSEA. V shed 5 bases, J shed 7 bases, and the junction held 6 bases outside the gene matches. The CDR3 contains 12 residues. CDR3 in amino acids: CSVIPQGAGYTF. In nucleotides, the CDR3 is TGCAGCGTTATCCCGCAGGGGGCTGGCTACACCTTC.

V gene TRBV7-9 combines with J gene TRBJ1-1; possible D gene TRBD1, 5 bases. Trimming removed 5 bases at V and 6 bases at J, with 16 bases between. Germline CDR1 is SEHNR and CDR2 is FQNEAQ (reference sequence). CDR3 size: 14 residues. The CDR3 nucleotides read TGTGCCAGCAGCCAAGGACACCCAGCCCCTGAAGCTTTCTTT. As protein: CASSQGHPAPEAFF.

The chain employs TRBV18 and TRBJ2-5; 9 nucleotides agree with TRBD1. Germline V gene data show CDR1 as KGHSH and CDR2 as LQKENI. V lost 7 bases, J lost 4 bases, and 10 bases stayed unmatched. The CDR3 runs to 15 residues. In nucleotides, the CDR3 is TGTGCCAGCTTAATGACAGGGGGACCTTCAGAGACCCAGTACTTC. Its translation is CASLMTGGPSETQYF.

The V and J genes are TRBV19 and TRBJ2-2; 16 bases are shared with TRBD2. V lost 6 bases to trimming and J lost 3 bases; unmatched junction nucleotides: 7. Germline V gives CDR1 LNHDA, CDR2 SQIVND (reference sequence). The CDR3 runs 18 residues. CDR3 bases: TGTGCCAGTAGCCCGGGACTAGCGGGGGGGCAGCACACCGGGGAGCTGTTTTTT. This gives the protein CASSPGLAGGQHTGELFF.

V is TRBV6-5 and J is TRBJ2-5; no clear D. This CDR3 spans 13 amino acids. The germline V and J ends were trimmed by 5 bases and 5 bases, with 12 bases remaining between them. Germline assignment: CDR1 MNHEY and CDR2 SVGAGI. The CDR3 sequence is CASSLPPMETQYF. DNA for the CDR3: TGTGCCAGCAGTCTACCCCCAATGGAGACCCAGTACTTC.

V and J are TRBV9 and TRBJ1-2, with a possible D match to TRBD1 (5 bases). Germline V CDR1 and CDR2: SGDLS, YYNGEE. V lost 4 bases, J lost 8 bases, and 15 bases lay in between. The CDR3 has 13 residues. This chain's CDR3 is CASSLGGAKGYTF. The CDR3 DNA follows: TGTGCCAGCAGCCTCGGAGGGGCGAAAGGCTACACCTTC.

V gene TRBV14 combines with J gene TRBJ2-7; D is possibly TRBD2 (5 bases). V dropped 4 bases and J dropped 2 bases, with 12 bases sitting between them. The CDR3 is 14 amino acids. From germline, CDR1 is SGHDN and CDR2 FVKESK. CDR3 bases: TGTGCCAGCAGCCTCTGGACGGGGACCTACGAGCAGTACTTC. The encoded protein is CASSLWTGTYEQYF.

V and J are TRBV7-3 and TRBJ1-6, with a weak D call TRBD1 (6 bases). Per germline, CDR1 SGHTA and CDR2 FQGTGA. The CDR3 totals 15 residues. The germline V and J ends were trimmed by 1 base and 8 bases, with 12 bases remaining between them. This CDR3 is CASSLNPGAHSPLHF. DNA for the CDR3: TGTGCCAGCAGCTTAAATCCAGGGGCGCATTCACCCCTCCACTTT.

CDR3 residues: CASSLGSRGTGENEQFF. For the CDR3, the DNA is TGTGCCAGCAGCTTAGGAAGTAGGGGGACAGGGGAAAATGAGCAGTTCTTC. The gene calls are TRBV11-2 and TRBJ2-1; 10 nucleotides agree with TRBD1. The CDR3 is 17 amino acids. J was trimmed by 7 bases and V by 1 base; bases with no gene match: 10. Looked up from germline, CDR1 is SGHAT and CDR2 is FQNNGV.

V and J are TRBV30 and TRBJ2-5, with 11 bases lining up with TRBD2. This CDR3 is built from 13 residues. The V gene's germline CDR1 is GTSNPN and CDR2 SVGIG (reference sequence). The CDR3 region is CASSGGNQETQYF. CDR3 in DNA: TGTGCTTCTAGCGGGGGGAACCAAGAGACCCAGTACTTC.

J is TRBJ2-3 and V is TRBV29-1; 7 nucleotides line up with TRBD2. Germline V gene sequence: CDR1 SQVTM, CDR2 ANQGSEA. V shed 2 bases, J shed 7 bases, and the junction held 6 bases outside the gene matches. CDR3 length: 13 amino acids. The CDR3 DNA reads TGCAGCGTTGAAATCGGGGAGGGATATACGCAGTATTTT. It encodes CSVEIGEGYTQYF.

The V and J genes are TRBV11-2 and TRBJ2-5; TRBD2 aligns across 8 bases. From germline, CDR1 is SGHAT and CDR2 FQNNGV. The CDR3 runs to 16 residues. J gave up 3 bases and V 2 bases, and 8 bases lay outside the gene matches. CDR3 in amino acids: CASSLFGTGGEETQYF. CDR3 DNA sequence: TGTGCCAGCAGCTTATTTGGTACGGGGGGGGAAGAGACCCAGTACTTC.

The chain links TRBV9 to TRBJ2-1, with D possibly TRBD2 on 6 matching bases. The CDR3 is made up of 14 amino acids. V was trimmed by 1 base and J by 8 bases, leaving 13 bases between them. Per germline, CDR1 SGDLS and CDR2 YYNGEE. The CDR3 sequence is CASSVFTSTDEQFF. CDR3 nucleotides: TGTGCCAGCAGCGTATTCACTAGCACCGATGAGCAGTTCTTC.

The V gene is TRBV7-2, the J gene TRBJ2-7, with 8 bases that match TRBD2. J was trimmed by 1 base and V by 5 bases; bases with no gene match: 4. Per germline, CDR1 SGHTA and CDR2 FQGNSA. CDR3 length equals 14 residues. The CDR3 loop reads CASSHSGKSYEQYF. The CDR3 nucleotides are TGTGCCAGCAGCCATAGCGGGAAATCCTACGAGCAGTACTTC.

The chain is built from TRBV7-8 and TRBJ2-5; TRBD1 agrees at 7 bases. The CDR3 spans 14 residues. Germline loops: CDR1 SGHVS, CDR2 FQNEAQ. The V gene end was trimmed by 2 bases and the J gene end by 4 bases; junction bases not matched to a gene: 4. CDR3 nucleotide sequence: TGTGCCAGCAGCTTAAACAGGGGAACAGAGACCCAGTACTTC. Translation: CASSLNRGTETQYF.

This chain links TRBV18 with TRBJ2-1, with 7 positions matching TRBD1. Looked up from germline, CDR1 is KGHSH and CDR2 is LQKENI. The CDR3 covers 14 residues. V lost 3 bases, J lost 6 bases, and 5 bases stayed unmatched. The CDR3 sequence is CASSPLDRVNEQFF. The CDR3 DNA reads as TGTGCCAGCTCACCTCTAGACAGGGTCAATGAGCAGTTCTTC.